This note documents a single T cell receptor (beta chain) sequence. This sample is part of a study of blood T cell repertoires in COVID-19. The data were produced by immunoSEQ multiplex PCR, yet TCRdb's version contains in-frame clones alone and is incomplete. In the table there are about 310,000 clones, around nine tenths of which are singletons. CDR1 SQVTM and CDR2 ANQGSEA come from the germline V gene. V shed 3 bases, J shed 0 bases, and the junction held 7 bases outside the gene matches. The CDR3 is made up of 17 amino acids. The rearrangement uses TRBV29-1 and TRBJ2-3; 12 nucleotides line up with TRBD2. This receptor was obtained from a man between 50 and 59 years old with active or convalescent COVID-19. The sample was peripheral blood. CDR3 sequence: CSVEGVGLAGSTDTQYF. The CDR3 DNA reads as TGCAGCGTTGAGGGCGTGGGACTAGCGGGTAGCACAGATACGCAGTATTTT.